The next 21 T cell receptor beta chains were all read from a single sample in a study of T cells in Graves' hyperthyroidism and ophthalmopathy. The source material, RNA transcripts, was used to amplify TCR beta CDR3 regions. HTBI primers drove first-round RT-PCR of the TCR CDR3. TCRdb used MiXCR to reprocess the multiplex PCR reads, holding one entry per CDR3 protein. The sample includes about 690,000 distinct CDR3 sequences, around a sixth of them seen just once. Sequenced material: blood. These receptors all stem from a man over 45 with Graves' hyperthyroidism.

There are many counts of this clonotype. The J gene is TRBJ1-5, the V gene TRBV20-1; no definite D call. V lost 3 bases and J 1 base, leaving 7 bases between the germline ends. CDR3 length: 13 amino acids. CDR1 and CDR2 from the germline V gene are DFQATT and SNEGSKA (reference sequence). The chain's CDR3 is CSASTASNQPQHF. CDR3 sequence (DNA): TGCAGTGCTAGTACAGCCAGCAATCAGCCCCAGCATTTT.

This clonotype was picked up a small number of times. The rearrangement joins TRBV5-4 to TRBJ1-1, with D hard to call. V shed 4 bases and J shed 6 bases, with 22 bases lying between them. This CDR3 region has 16 residues. CDR1 is SGHNT and CDR2 is YYREEE in the germline V gene (reference sequence). The CDR3 is CASSETTGSFLAEAFF. In DNA form, the CDR3 reads TGTGCCAGCAGCGAGACGACCGGGTCCTTCCTGGCTGAAGCTTTCTTT.

Turning to this clonotype: A much more abundant neighbour one base away suggests this may be a read error. The chain couples TRBV2 to TRBJ2-1; the match to TRBD2 covers 7 bases. The CDR3 length is 14 residues. The V gene's germline CDR1 is SNHLY and CDR2 FYNNEI. Trimming at V came to 11 bases and at J to 4 bases, leaving 11 bases not matched to a gene. In DNA, the CDR3 is TGTGCCGGCATTTTAACTAGCGAATACAATGAGCAGTTCTTC. Protein: CAGILTSEYNEQFF.

The chain couples TRBV6-1 to TRBJ2-1; D is uncertain. CDR3 length equals 15 residues. V lost 1 base, J lost 8 bases, and 15 bases lay in between. The germline V gene encodes CDR1 MNHNS and CDR2 SASEGT. The CDR3: CASSEEVSWYYEQFF. The CDR3, as DNA: TGTGCCAGCAGTGAAGAAGTGAGCTGGTACTATGAGCAGTTCTTC.

V gene TRBV7-6 combines with J gene TRBJ1-3; TRBD1 agrees at 9 bases. There are 14 residues in the CDR3. In germline, CDR1 is SGHVS, CDR2 FNYEAQ. J was trimmed by 7 bases and V by 4 bases; bases with no gene match: 5. The CDR3 coding sequence is TGTGCCAGCAGCTCGCGACAGGGGGGGAACACCATATATTTT. It specifies CASSSRQGGNTIYF.

This clonotype was seen ten or more times. This sequence joins TRBV30 and TRBJ2-7; D remains unclear. This CDR3 region has 14 residues. The V gene's germline CDR1 is GTSNPN and CDR2 SVGIG (reference sequence). Trimming took off 6 bases at V and 4 bases at J, with 19 bases between the two ends. DNA of the CDR3: TGTGCCTGCACCCTTTACGGGTCAAATTACGAGCAGTACTTC. It specifies CACTLYGSNYEQYF. Full variable domain (outside the CDR3, taken from reference TRBV30 and TRBJ2-7): SQTIHQWPATLVQPVGSPLSLECTVEGTSNPNLYWYRQAAGRGLQLLFYSVGIGQISSEVPQNLSASRPQDRQFILSSKKLLLSDSGFYLCACTLYGSNYEQYFGPGTRLTVT.

With regard to this clonotype: Germline is not matched at one junction end, which may reflect a read error. The rearrangement uses TRBV19 and TRBJ1-4, with 7 bases that match TRBD1. The CDR3 consists of 14 residues. Germline CDR1 LNHDA, CDR2 SQIVND (reference sequence). CDR3 sequence: CASSMGQSNERLFF. CDR3 nucleotide sequence: TGTGCCAGTAGTATGGGACAGAGCAATGAAAGACTGTTTTTT.

This clonotype was counted ten times or more. The J gene is TRBJ2-2, the V gene TRBV6-1; 7 bases are shared with TRBD1. CDR3 length: 17 amino acids. J gave up 7 bases and V 7 bases, and 18 bases lay outside the gene matches. The V gene's germline CDR1 is MNHNS and CDR2 SASEGT. The chain's CDR3 is CASTPRGGRGPVGELFF. The CDR3 nucleotides are TGTGCCAGCACCCCAAGAGGGGGCAGGGGTCCGGTCGGGGAGCTGTTTTTT.

The gene calls are TRBV20-1 and TRBJ2-1, with 10 bases aligning to TRBD2. The germline V gene has CDR1 DFQATT and CDR2 SNEGSKA (reference sequence). The J segment lost 4 bases and the V segment lost 5 bases, leaving 14 bases of the junction unmatched. The CDR3 spans 17 residues. This chain's CDR3 is CSAPRGSGRALYNEQFF. DNA for the CDR3: TGCAGTGCTCCTCGTGGCAGCGGGAGGGCGTTATACAATGAGCAGTTCTTC.

As concerns this clonotype: This could be a read error, since a much larger clone is one nucleotide away. The chain combines TRBV11-2 with TRBJ2-5; D perhaps matches TRBD2 (6 bases). CDR3 length: 14 amino acids. The germline CDR1 and CDR2 sequences are SGHAT and FQNNGV. This CDR3 reads CASSLVGGQETQHF. DNA of the CDR3: TGTGCCAGCAGCCTAGTCGGAGGGCAAGAGACCCAGCACTTC. The variable domain in full, completed from reference TRBV11-2 and TRBJ2-5, reads EAGVAQSPRYKIIEKRQSVAFWCNPISGHATLYWYQQILGQGPKLLIQFQNNGVVDDSQLPKDRFSAERLKGVDSTLKIQPAKLEDSAVYLCASSLVGGQETQHFGPGTRLLVL.

V gene TRBV5-1 combines with J gene TRBJ2-1, with D perhaps being TRBD1 or TRBD2 (6 bases each). V lost 2 bases to trimming and J lost 4 bases, with 16 bases between them. CDR1 and CDR2 (germline): SGHRS, YFSETQ. The CDR3 totals 16 residues. CDR3 sequence (DNA): TGCGCCAGCAGCTTAGGGGGGATTTACCTGTACAATGAGCAGTTCTTC. It encodes CASSLGGIYLYNEQFF.

This clonotype appeared many times. The rearrangement joins TRBV11-2 to TRBJ2-7; no firm D call. CDR1 SGHAT and CDR2 FQNNGV come from the germline V gene. The CDR3 consists of 12 residues. The V and J ends lost 2 bases and 4 bases respectively, with 6 bases between them. The CDR3 region has the DNA TGTGCCAGCAGCTTACAAGGATACGAGCAGTACTTC. Encoded protein: CASSLQGYEQYF.

This clonotype was seen at least ten times. The chain recombines TRBV10-3 with TRBJ2-3; D may correspond to TRBD1 or TRBD2 (6 bases each). Germline V gene lookup returns CDR1 ENHRY and CDR2 SYGVKD. The CDR3 is 14 residues long. Trimming left V 6 bases short and J 2 bases short, with 12 bases between. DNA of the CDR3: TGTGCCATCAGGGCTAGGGGGGACACAGATACGCAGTATTTT. This codes for CAIRARGDTDTQYF.

This clonotype occurred many times. The chain has TRBV20-1 and TRBJ2-1; tentative D call: TRBD2 (5 bases). Trimming stripped 3 bases from V and 3 bases from J, with 18 bases between. This CDR3 is 16 amino acids long. From germline, CDR1 is DFQATT and CDR2 SNEGSKA (reference sequence). CDR3 in DNA: TGCAGTGCTAGTGACGCGGGCCTTGGGCTCTACAATGAGCAGTTCTTC. As protein: CSASDAGLGLYNEQFF.

At least ten counts were recorded for this clonotype. The CDR3 region has the DNA TGTGCCAGCAGCCTCCGACAGGGTCGTTCACCCCTCCACTTT. The encoded protein is CASSLRQGRSPLHF. The chain links TRBV3-1 to TRBJ1-6; 7 bases are a match to TRBD1. Germline CDR1 LGHDT, CDR2 YNNKEL (reference sequence). The CDR3 extends over 14 amino acids. Germline trimming cut 4 bases from V and 9 bases from J; bases unmatched to any gene: 6.

The chain links TRBV7-9 to TRBJ2-7; 8 nucleotides line up with TRBD1. Losses at the gene ends were 3 bases for V and 2 bases for J; bases not matched to a gene: 3. The CDR3 length is 14 residues. Per the germline V gene, CDR1 is SEHNR and CDR2 is FQNEAQ (reference sequence). CDR3 sequence (DNA): TGTGCCAGCAGCTTTATGGACAGGGCCTACGAGCAGTACTTC. It translates to CASSFMDRAYEQYF.

This clonotype appeared a few times. The chain has TRBV20-1 and TRBJ2-7; D unclear. The germline V gene encodes CDR1 DFQATT and CDR2 SNEGSKA (reference sequence). This CDR3 is built from 10 residues. The ends were cut back, 3 bases at V and 7 bases at J, with 7 bases in the middle. As DNA, the CDR3 is TGCAGTGCTAGCTCCCCGGAGCAGTACTTC. It yields the protein CSASSPEQYF.

This clonotype was seen more than once but under ten times. The chain employs TRBV9 and TRBJ2-2; 7 bases fit TRBD2. Trimming took 4 bases from V and 0 from J; bases not matched to a gene: 6. This CDR3 spans 16 amino acids. CDR1 is SGDLS and CDR2 is YYNGEE in the germline V gene. The CDR3 region is CASSPRSGTNTGELFF. The CDR3 DNA sequence: TGTGCCAGCAGCCCCCGGAGCGGGACGAACACCGGGGAGCTGTTTTTT. Filled out from reference TRBV9 and TRBJ2-2, the complete variable domain reads DSGVTQTPKHLITATGQRVTLRCSPRSGDLSVYWYQQSLDQGLQFLIQYYNGEERAKGNILERFSAQQFPDLHSELNLSSLELGDSALYFCASSPRSGTNTGELFFGEGSRLTVL.

Concerning this clonotype: One end of the junction is discordant with germline, which a read error may explain. The chain couples TRBV20-1 to TRBJ1-1, with 10 bases that match TRBD1. Per the germline V gene, CDR1 is DFQATT and CDR2 is SNEGSKA (reference sequence). CDR3 length: 16 residues. The CDR3 is CSARESADRGRTGAFF. The CDR3 DNA sequence: TGCAGTGCTAGAGAATCGGCAGACAGGGGGCGGACTGGAGCTTTCTTT.

This clonotype turned up a few times. This rearrangement joins TRBV20-1 to TRBJ2-3; maybe TRBD2 (5 bases). The CDR3 covers 17 residues. V shed 0 bases and J shed 3 bases, with 19 bases lying between them. CDR1 is DFQATT, CDR2 SNEGSKA, per germline (reference sequence). CDR3 DNA sequence: TGCAGTGCTAGAGATCCAACCACGGGAAGGATTACAGATACGCAGTATTTT. Translating it yields CSARDPTTGRITDTQYF.

V and J are TRBV12-3 or TRBV12-4 and TRBJ2-5; 8 bases agree with TRBD1. The V and J ends lost 5 bases and 4 bases, in that order; junction bases with no gene match: 6. There are 14 residues in the CDR3. The CDR3 loop is CASSTRDRTETQYF. As DNA, the CDR3 is TGTGCCAGCAGTACCCGGGACAGGACAGAGACCCAGTACTTC.